These 21 T cell receptor beta chains share one sample of origin, sequenced in a study of cytomegalovirus exposure and HLA in healthy donors. TCRdb's copy holds only in-frame clones and misses some; the assay was immunoSEQ multiplex PCR. The sample yields about 50,000 clones, 90% to 95% seen once. The sample taken for sequencing was PBMCs. These TCRs come from a man between 18 and 35 years old in good health and CMV-seronegative.

The V gene is TRBV5-1, the J gene TRBJ2-2, with D maybe TRBD1 (6 bases). Germline V lookup: CDR1 SGHRS, CDR2 YFSETQ. The CDR3 has 14 residues. The V and J ends lost 0 bases and 4 bases respectively, with 7 bases between them. The CDR3 sequence is CASSLDRATGELFF. Here the CDR3 DNA reads TGCGCCAGCAGCTTGGACAGGGCCACCGGGGAGCTGTTTTTT.

V usage is TRBV7-3 and J usage is TRBJ2-1, with TRBD2 matching over 9 bases. The CDR3 is 16 residues long. V gave up 0 bases and J gave up 4 bases; unmatched junction bases: 4. Germline CDR1 SGHTA, CDR2 FQGTGA. The CDR3 coding sequence is TGTGCCAGCAGCTTAACAGCGGGAGGCTCTTACAATGAGCAGTTCTTC. Amino acids: CASSLTAGGSYNEQFF. The variable domain in full, with the rest retrieved from reference TRBV7-3 and TRBJ2-1, is GAGVSQTPSNKVTEKGKYVELRCDPISGHTALYWYRQSLGQGPEFLIYFQGTGAADDSGLPNDRFFAVRPEGSVSTLKIQRTERGDSAVYLCASSLTAGGSYNEQFFGPGTRLTVL.

The chain couples TRBV28 to TRBJ1-2; D is undetermined. CDR3 length equals 19 residues. The germline V gene has CDR1 MDHEN and CDR2 SYDVKM. V was pared by 2 bases and J by 5 bases, with 27 bases between. This CDR3 is CASSLPRAGGGPSSYGYTF. For the CDR3, the DNA is TGTGCCAGCAGTTTACCTCGAGCAGGCGGCGGGCCCTCCTCATATGGCTACACCTTC.

The V call is TRBV7-6, the J call TRBJ2-7; 11 bases map to TRBD1. CDR1 and CDR2 (germline): SGHVS, FNYEAQ. V shed 3 bases and J 6 bases; nucleotides not matched to a gene: 4. The length of the CDR3 is 14 residues. DNA of the CDR3: TGTGCCAGCAGCTTCGGACAGGGGGCTGGCGAGCAGTACTTC. Protein product: CASSFGQGAGEQYF.

The chain carries TRBV7-9 and TRBJ2-7, with TRBD1 as a possible D gene (8 bases). Germline V gene lookup returns CDR1 SEHNR and CDR2 FQNEAQ (reference sequence). Trimming took off 8 bases at V and 6 bases at J, with 29 bases between the two ends. This CDR3 is built from 17 residues. Here the CDR3 DNA reads TGTGCCAGCTCCGGTGGTGCACGGACAGGGAGGGTCTCCGAGCAGTACTTC. Encoded protein: CASSGGARTGRVSEQYF.

This clone is termed medium-sized. The chain combines TRBV4-3 with TRBJ2-5; maybe TRBD1 (6 bases). The CDR3 loop spans 15 amino acids. The ends were cut back, 3 bases at V and 3 bases at J, with 14 bases in the middle. Germline assignment: CDR1 LGHNA and CDR2 YSLEER. CDR3 DNA sequence: TGCGCCAGCAGCCAGAGGGTGACAGGTGAAGAGACCCAGTACTTC. Translated: CASSQRVTGEETQYF.

The rearrangement uses TRBV7-3 and TRBJ2-3; perhaps TRBD2 as D (5 bases). The CDR3 has 14 residues. The V gene's germline CDR1 is SGHTA and CDR2 FQGTGA. V lost 4 bases, J lost 0 bases, and 8 bases lay in between. CDR3 sequence: CASSSGLSTDTQYF. Here the CDR3 DNA reads TGTGCCAGCAGCTCTGGACTTAGCACAGATACGCAGTATTTT.

The rearrangement links TRBV28 to TRBJ1-2; TRBD1 aligns across 9 bases. Germline CDR1 MDHEN, CDR2 SYDVKM. The CDR3 consists of 15 residues. Trimming took 3 bases from V and 6 from J; bases not matched to a gene: 8. CDR3 DNA sequence: TGTGCCAGCAGTTTGTCGGGACAGGGTCTCGATGGCTACACCTTC. Translated, it gives CASSLSGQGLDGYTF.

This clone showed up just once. CDR3 region: CASSFPGGGSEKLFF. CDR3 DNA: TGTGCCAGCAGCTTTCCAGGGGGAGGAAGTGAAAAACTGTTTTTT. J is TRBJ1-4 and V is TRBV5-6; 7 nucleotides align to TRBD1. The V gene end was trimmed by 2 bases and the J gene end by 7 bases; junction bases not matched to a gene: 8. This CDR3 has 15 amino acids. CDR1 SGHDT and CDR2 YYEEEE come from the germline V gene.

V usage is TRBV9 and J usage is TRBJ1-1, with D tentatively TRBD1 (6 bases). V shed 4 bases and J shed 0 bases, with 16 bases lying between them. The CDR3 is 16 amino acids. In germline, CDR1 is SGDLS, CDR2 YYNGEE. This chain's CDR3 is CASSLTGNPVNTEAFF. As DNA, the CDR3 is TGTGCCAGCAGCCTTACAGGGAACCCCGTGAACACTGAAGCTTTCTTT.

The V and J genes are TRBV5-6 and TRBJ2-1; 8 nucleotides agree with TRBD2. CDR3 size: 16 residues. V lost 2 bases, J lost 2 bases, and 6 bases stayed unmatched. Looked up from germline, CDR1 is SGHDT and CDR2 is YYEEEE. This chain's CDR3 is CASSFLGSGTYNEQFF. CDR3 in DNA: TGTGCCAGCAGCTTCCTCGGTAGCGGGACCTACAATGAGCAGTTCTTC.

The V gene is TRBV27, the J gene TRBJ1-1; a possible D gene is TRBD1 (5 bases). Germline V lookup: CDR1 MNHEY, CDR2 SMNVEV (reference sequence). V lost 5 bases to trimming and J lost 4 bases, with 11 bases between them. CDR3 length: 13 residues. In DNA form, the CDR3 reads TGTGCCAGCAGTCAACCCGGGGGCACTGAAGCTTTCTTT. The encoded protein is CASSQPGGTEAFF.

The chain joins TRBV18 to TRBJ2-1, with 7 bases that match TRBD2. Germline loops: CDR1 KGHSH, CDR2 LQKENI. The CDR3 has 17 amino acids. Trimming took 3 bases from V and 1 from J; bases not matched to a gene: 9. CDR3 sequence: CASSPTRLAKSYNEQFF. CDR3 bases: TGTGCCAGCTCACCGACTAGACTAGCCAAATCCTACAATGAGCAGTTCTTC.

This chain uses TRBV7-2 with TRBJ1-2; D is undetermined. V was clipped by 3 bases and J by 2 bases, with 13 bases between them. Germline V gene data show CDR1 as SGHTA and CDR2 as FQGNSA. The CDR3 is 15 amino acids. This CDR3 reads CASSFREVANYGYTF. The CDR3 bases are TGTGCCAGCAGCTTCCGAGAGGTCGCGAACTATGGCTACACCTTC.

The V and J genes are TRBV6-6 and TRBJ2-1, with 8 bases identical to TRBD2. J gave up 7 bases and V 6 bases, and 5 bases lay outside the gene matches. The CDR3 runs to 13 residues. Germline CDR1 MNHNY, CDR2 SVGAGI (reference sequence). CDR3: CASRAGVGNEQFF. In DNA, the CDR3 is TGTGCCAGCAGAGCGGGAGTGGGGAATGAGCAGTTCTTC.

This chain uses TRBV7-3 with TRBJ2-1; TRBD2 agrees at 9 bases. V trimming: 6 bases; J trimming: 8 bases; junction bases outside the gene matches: 11. This CDR3 is 15 amino acids long. Germline V gene lookup returns CDR1 SGHTA and CDR2 FQGTGA. CDR3 nucleotide sequence: TGTGCCAGCAGTTCTTTTAGCGGGAGAACTTATGAGCAGTTCTTC. It encodes CASSSFSGRTYEQFF.

The chain combines TRBV7-3 with TRBJ2-7, with 7 bases identical to TRBD2. The length of the CDR3 is 14 residues. Looked up from germline, CDR1 is SGHTA and CDR2 is FQGTGA. J gave up 6 bases and V 4 bases, and 9 bases lay outside the gene matches. The CDR3 reads CASSSYRLAGEQYF. DNA of the CDR3: TGTGCCAGCAGCTCATATCGACTAGCAGGCGAGCAGTACTTC.

The V and J genes are TRBV6-1 and TRBJ2-7; D is uncertain. The V gene's germline CDR1 is MNHNS and CDR2 SASEGT. The CDR3 runs to 13 residues. V was trimmed by 3 bases and J by 0 bases, leaving 6 bases between them. This CDR3 reads CASSDRSSYEQYF. CDR3 DNA sequence: TGTGCCAGCAGTGATCGGAGCTCCTACGAGCAGTACTTC.

V is TRBV5-5 and J is TRBJ2-7; D remains ambiguous. The ends were cut back, 0 bases at V and 0 bases at J, with 10 bases in the middle. Germline V gives CDR1 SGHKS, CDR2 YYEKEE (reference sequence). The CDR3 length is 15 residues. The CDR3 sequence: CASSLVGDSSYEQYF. CDR3 coding DNA: TGTGCCAGCAGCTTGGTCGGAGATAGCTCCTACGAGCAGTACTTC.

This chain uses TRBV23-1 with TRBJ2-7; a possible D gene is TRBD1 (5 bases). TRBV23-1 counts as an open reading frame of uncertain function. The length of the CDR3 is 19 residues. The V end lost 0 bases, the J end lost 0 bases, and 21 bases lay between the germline ends. CDR3 protein: CASSQSGLGAGPLSYEQYF. DNA for the CDR3: TGCGCCAGCAGTCAATCCGGGCTCGGTGCAGGGCCCCTCTCCTACGAGCAGTACTTC.

This clone was found once. This chain joins TRBV6-5 and TRBJ2-7, with D possibly TRBD2 on 5 matching bases. V lost 10 bases to trimming and J lost 2 bases, with 12 bases between them. The length of the CDR3 is 12 residues. Germline CDR1 is MNHEY and CDR2 is SVGAGI. The CDR3 nucleotides are TGTGCCACCAAATCCGGGACCTACGAGCAGTACTTC. Translation: CATKSGTYEQYF.